This T cell receptor beta chain was identified in a study of T cells in localized non-small cell lung cancer. A word on this clone: No antigen is known for it.

General study results and limits: Among blood samples, higher T cell density accompanied longer overall survival.

Libraries were prepared by immunoSEQ multiplex PCR; TCRdb keeps only in-frame clonotypes and omits some of them. The table records 65,000 to 95,000 clones, roughly 75% of them present only once. This CDR3 comprises 16 residues. Germline V gene sequence: CDR1 MDHEN, CDR2 SYDVKM. V lost 5 bases and J 0 bases, leaving 15 bases between the germline ends. The sample consisted of PBMCs, taken before any cancer treatment. The genes are TRBV28 and TRBJ2-3; D might be TRBD2 (5 bases). This clonotype originated in a man aged 35 to 70 with stage II squamous cell lung carcinoma. The CDR3 sequence: CASSPNPRLSTDTQYF. In nucleotides, the CDR3 is TGTGCCAGCAGTCCGAACCCCCGACTAAGCACAGATACGCAGTATTTT.